One T cell receptor (beta chain) is described in this entry. The antigen remains undetermined. This sample was included in a study of blood T cells in healthy people across ages. Whole-study results and caveats: It was found that TCR beta diversity correlated strongly with the percentage of naive T cells.

Alongside a J-beta primer mix, a sample-barcoded 5' primer served in a second PCR lasting roughly 7 to 11 cycles. Every cDNA was tagged by a template-switch adaptor with 12 random nucleotides. In TCRdb, the 5' RACE reads were re-called with MiXCR into one record per CDR3 protein. The data show 650,000 to 800,000 distinct CDR3 sequences, around 42% seen once. The study isolated at least 6.5 million PBMCs from each sample. The total RNA that was extracted per sample amounted to at least 5.5 micrograms. The clonotype comes from a man in his 60s in good health. Specimen: blood.

The DNA for the CDR3 is TGTGCCAGCAGCCAAGTGCCAGCGGATTCACCCCTCCACTTT. This translates into CASSQVPADSPLHF. The chain recombines TRBV3-1 with TRBJ1-6, with D unclear. The V gene lost 1 base and the J gene lost 8 bases, with 9 bases spanning the gap. The CDR3 sequence is 14 residues long. CDR1 is LGHDT and CDR2 is YNNKEL in the germline V gene (reference sequence).